This T cell receptor beta chain was retrieved from a study of low-dose radiotherapy and immunotherapy resistance in tumors. Time point: after trial treatment. The treatment was: LDRT plus nivolumab, ipilimumab, low-dose cyclophosphamide and aspirin (RACIN trial). Each donor was administered nivolumab, ipilimumab, aspirin, low-dose cyclophosphamide and low-dose radiotherapy. Patients who could take part had advanced solid tumors with no tumor-infiltrating lymphocytes. From germline, CDR1 is LGHNA and CDR2 YNFKEQ. J was trimmed by 4 bases and V by 0 bases; bases with no gene match: 3. The CDR3 spans 17 residues. Alpha- and beta-chain coverage of first-strand cDNA came from TRAV- and TRBV-specific primers. The authors ran about 21 PCR cycles to amplify TCRs with a constant-region primer and V-primer adapter. TCRdb itself ran the reads through MiXCR, one entry per CDR3 protein. The table lists about 30,000 distinct CDR3 sequences, 45% to 50% of them singletons.

The sequencing used PBMCs, collected after low-dose radiotherapy plus immunotherapy. This TCR derives from a male donor with gallbladder cancer. V is TRBV4-2 and J is TRBJ2-2; 12 bases fit TRBD2. Here the CDR3 DNA reads TGTGCCAGCAGCCAAGAGCTAGCGGGGGGGCCCACCGGGGAGCTGTTTTTT. As protein: CASSQELAGGPTGELFF.